The next 7 T cell receptor beta chains were all read from a single sample in a study of shared T cell receptors in the human thymus. The assay was immunoSEQ multiplex PCR, and TCRdb's table has in-frame clones only and misses some. Among some 700,000 clones listed, approximately 90% were seen once. These data were also reused for a study on human thymus T cells.

The material sequenced was thymocytes. The receptors were sampled from a boy younger than two with a congenital heart defect.

This clone was seen only a few times. The chain is built from TRBV2 and TRBJ1-2; tentative D call: TRBD1 (5 bases). Looked up from germline, CDR1 is SNHLY and CDR2 is FYNNEI. Between the trimmed V and J ends, which lost 6 bases and 9 bases, there was a span of 8 bases. This CDR3 contains 10 residues. The CDR3 DNA reads as TGTGCCAGCAGCAGGGTGAGCTACACCTTC. Residues: CASSRVSYTF.

The V and J genes are TRBV5-4 and TRBJ2-2, with TRBD2 identical over 9 bases. J was trimmed by 0 bases and V by 4 bases; bases with no gene match: 1. The CDR3 spans 15 residues. In germline, CDR1 is SGHNT, CDR2 YYREEE (reference sequence). The DNA of the CDR3 is TGTGCCAGCAGCCAGCGGGGGGCGAACACCGGGGAGCTGTTTTTT. Translating gives CASSQRGANTGELFF. Using reference TRBV5-4 and TRBJ2-2 for the parts outside the CDR3, the full variable domain is ETGVTQSPTHLIKTRGQQVTLRCSSQSGHNTVSWYQQALGQGPQFIFQYYREEENGRGNFPPRFSGLQFPNYSSELNVNALELDDSALYLCASSQRGANTGELFFGEGSRLTVL.

V and J are TRBV5-5 and TRBJ2-7; TRBD2 matches 8 bases. Trimming removed 4 bases from V and 2 bases from J; junction bases left unmatched: 5. Germline assignment: CDR1 SGHKS and CDR2 YYEKEE (reference sequence). The CDR3 contains 14 residues. CDR3 residues: CASSPGLAAYEQYF. In DNA form, the CDR3 reads TGTGCCAGCAGCCCCGGACTAGCCGCCTACGAGCAGTACTTC.

V is TRBV4-3 and J is TRBJ2-7, with 11 nucleotides matching TRBD1. CDR1 and CDR2 from the germline V gene are LGHNA and YSLEER. The length of the CDR3 is 17 residues. J lost 5 bases, V lost 0 bases, and 9 bases had no gene match. The CDR3 loop is CASSQDVLGQGADEQYF. The CDR3 coding sequence is TGCGCCAGCAGCCAAGATGTCCTCGGACAGGGGGCTGACGAGCAGTACTTC.

The chain couples TRBV15 to TRBJ1-2, with D possibly TRBD1 on 5 matching bases. Germline assignment: CDR1 LNHNV and CDR2 YYDKDF (reference sequence). The ends were cut back, 5 bases at V and 4 bases at J, with 11 bases in the middle. This CDR3 comprises 13 residues. The CDR3, as DNA: TGTGCCACCAGCTGGATTGACAGCTATGGCTACACCTTC. Encoded protein: CATSWIDSYGYTF.

CDR3 residues: CASISTGEGATEAFF. In DNA form, the CDR3 reads TGTGCCAGCATCTCGACAGGGGAGGGGGCTACTGAAGCTTTCTTT. This rearrangement joins TRBV9 to TRBJ1-1; 8 bases are a match to TRBD1. V dropped 6 bases and J dropped 5; count of bases not matched to a gene: 12. The length of the CDR3 is 15 residues. Germline values: CDR1 SGDLS, CDR2 YYNGEE.

V and J are TRBV4-3 and TRBJ2-3, with a possible D match to TRBD2 (6 bases). This CDR3 comprises 16 residues. Germline lookup yields CDR1 LGHNA and CDR2 YSLEER. V was clipped by 1 base and J by 6 bases, with 17 bases between them. CDR3 amino acids: CASSQVGKGRTDTQYF. The CDR3, as DNA: TGCGCCAGCAGCCAAGTCGGAAAGGGGAGGACGGATACGCAGTATTTT.